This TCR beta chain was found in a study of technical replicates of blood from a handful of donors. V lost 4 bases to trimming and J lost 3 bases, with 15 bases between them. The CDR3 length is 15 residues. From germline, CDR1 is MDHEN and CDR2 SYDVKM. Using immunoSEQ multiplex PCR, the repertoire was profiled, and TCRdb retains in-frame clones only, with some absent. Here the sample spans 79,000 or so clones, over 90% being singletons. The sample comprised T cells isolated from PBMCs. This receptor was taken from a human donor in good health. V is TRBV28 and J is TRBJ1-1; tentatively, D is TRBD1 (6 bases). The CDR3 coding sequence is TGTGCCAGCAGTTCCCACTCACAGGGCTACACTGAAGCTTTCTTT. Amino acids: CASSSHSQGYTEAFF.